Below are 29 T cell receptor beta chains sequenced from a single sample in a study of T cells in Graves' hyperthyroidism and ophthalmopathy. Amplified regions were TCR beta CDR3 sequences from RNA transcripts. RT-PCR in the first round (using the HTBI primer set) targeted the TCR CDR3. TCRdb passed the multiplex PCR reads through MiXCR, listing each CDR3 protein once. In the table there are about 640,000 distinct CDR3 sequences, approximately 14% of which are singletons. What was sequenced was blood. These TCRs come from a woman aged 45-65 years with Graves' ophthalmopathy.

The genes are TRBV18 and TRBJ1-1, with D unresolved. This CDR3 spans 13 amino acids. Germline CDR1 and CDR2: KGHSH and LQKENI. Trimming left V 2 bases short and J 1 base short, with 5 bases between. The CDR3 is CASSPIRNTEAFF. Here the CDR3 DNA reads TGTGCCAGCTCACCAATTCGGAACACTGAAGCTTTCTTT.

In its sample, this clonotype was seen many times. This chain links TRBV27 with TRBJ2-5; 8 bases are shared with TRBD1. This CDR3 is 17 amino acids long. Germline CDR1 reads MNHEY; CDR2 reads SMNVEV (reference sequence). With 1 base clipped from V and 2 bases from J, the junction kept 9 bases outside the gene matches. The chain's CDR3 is CASSLFARQGAQETQYF. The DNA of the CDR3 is TGTGCCAGCAGTTTATTTGCCCGGCAGGGGGCTCAAGAGACCCAGTACTTC.

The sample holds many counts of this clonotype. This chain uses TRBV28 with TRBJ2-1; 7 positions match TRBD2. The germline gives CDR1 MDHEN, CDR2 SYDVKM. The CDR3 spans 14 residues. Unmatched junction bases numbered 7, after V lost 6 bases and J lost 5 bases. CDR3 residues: CASRSRLAHNEQFF. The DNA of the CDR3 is TGTGCCAGCAGATCAAGACTAGCCCACAATGAGCAGTTCTTC.

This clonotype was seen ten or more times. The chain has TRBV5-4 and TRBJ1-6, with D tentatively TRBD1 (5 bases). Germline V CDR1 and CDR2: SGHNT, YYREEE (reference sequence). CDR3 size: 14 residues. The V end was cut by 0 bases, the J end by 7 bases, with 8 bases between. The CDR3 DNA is TGTGCCAGCAGCTTGGAGCAGGGCAATTCACCCCTCCACTTT. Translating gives CASSLEQGNSPLHF.

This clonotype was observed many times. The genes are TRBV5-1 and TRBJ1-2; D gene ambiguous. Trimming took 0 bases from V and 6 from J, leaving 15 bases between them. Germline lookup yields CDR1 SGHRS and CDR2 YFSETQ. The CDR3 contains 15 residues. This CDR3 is CASSLAAVPLDGYTF. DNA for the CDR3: TGCGCCAGCAGCTTGGCGGCAGTTCCTTTAGATGGCTACACCTTC.

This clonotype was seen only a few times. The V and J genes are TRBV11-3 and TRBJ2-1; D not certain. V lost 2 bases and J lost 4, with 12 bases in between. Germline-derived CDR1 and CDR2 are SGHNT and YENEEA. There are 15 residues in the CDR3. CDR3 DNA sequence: TGTGCCAGCAGCTTATTGTGGCGGAATTACAATGAGCAGTTCTTC. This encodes CASSLLWRNYNEQFF.

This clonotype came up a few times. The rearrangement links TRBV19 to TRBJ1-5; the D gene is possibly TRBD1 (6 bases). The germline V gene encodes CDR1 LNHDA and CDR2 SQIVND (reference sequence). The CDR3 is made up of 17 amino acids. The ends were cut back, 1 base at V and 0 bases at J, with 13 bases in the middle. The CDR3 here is CASSIGPGGASNQPQHF. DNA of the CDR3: TGTGCCAGTAGTATAGGTCCGGGGGGGGCTAGCAATCAGCCCCAGCATTTT. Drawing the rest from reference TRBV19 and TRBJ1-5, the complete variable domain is DGGITQSPKYLFRKEGQNVTLSCEQNLNHDAMYWYRQDPGQGLRLIYYSQIVNDFQKGDIAEGYSVSREKKESFPLTVTSAQKNPTAFYLCASSIGPGGASNQPQHFGDGTRLSIL.

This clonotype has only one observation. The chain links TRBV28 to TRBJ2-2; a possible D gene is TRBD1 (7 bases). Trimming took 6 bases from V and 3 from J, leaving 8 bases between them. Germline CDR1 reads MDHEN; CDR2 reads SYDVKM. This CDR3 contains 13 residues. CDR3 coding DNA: TGTGCCAGCAGCAGGGGGGACACCGGGGAGCTGTTTTTT. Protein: CASSRGDTGELFF.

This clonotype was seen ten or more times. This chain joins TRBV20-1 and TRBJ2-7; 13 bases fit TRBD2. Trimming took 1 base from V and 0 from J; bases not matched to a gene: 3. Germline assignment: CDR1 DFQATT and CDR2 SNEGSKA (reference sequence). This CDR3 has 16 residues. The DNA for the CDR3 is TGCAGTGCTAGAGTGACTAGCGGGAGGCACTCCTACGAGCAGTACTTC. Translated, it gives CSARVTSGRHSYEQYF.

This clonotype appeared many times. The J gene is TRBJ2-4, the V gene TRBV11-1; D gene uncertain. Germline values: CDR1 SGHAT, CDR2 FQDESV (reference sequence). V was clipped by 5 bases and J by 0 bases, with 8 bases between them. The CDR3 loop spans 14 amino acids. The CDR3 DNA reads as TGTGCCAGCAGCCCGCGTAGAGCCAAAAACATTCAGTACTTC. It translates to CASSPRRAKNIQYF. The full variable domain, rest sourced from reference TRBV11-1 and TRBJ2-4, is EAEVAQSPRYKITEKSQAVAFWCDPISGHATLYWYRQILGQGPELLVQFQDESVVDDSQLPKDRFSAERLKGVDSTLKIQPAELGDSAMYLCASSPRRAKNIQYFGAGTRLSVL.

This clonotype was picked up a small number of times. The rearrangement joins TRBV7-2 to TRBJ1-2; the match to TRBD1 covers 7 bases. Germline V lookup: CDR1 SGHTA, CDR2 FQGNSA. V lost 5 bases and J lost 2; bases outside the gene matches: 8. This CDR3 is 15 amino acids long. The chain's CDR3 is CASSHRDSSNYGYTF. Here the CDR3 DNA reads TGTGCCAGCAGCCACAGGGACAGTTCGAACTATGGCTACACCTTC. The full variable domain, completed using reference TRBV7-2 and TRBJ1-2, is GAGVSQSPSNKVTEKGKDVELRCDPISGHTALYWYRQSLGQGLEFLIYFQGNSAPDKSGLPSDRFSAERTGGSVSTLTIQRTQQEDSAVYLCASSHRDSSNYGYTFGSGTRLTVV.

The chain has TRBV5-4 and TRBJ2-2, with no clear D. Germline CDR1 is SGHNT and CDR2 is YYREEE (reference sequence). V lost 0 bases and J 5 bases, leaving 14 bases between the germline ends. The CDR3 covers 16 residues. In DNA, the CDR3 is TGTGCCAGCAGCTTGGATGCCCACGGCAGTACCGGGGAGCTGTTTTTT. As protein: CASSLDAHGSTGELFF. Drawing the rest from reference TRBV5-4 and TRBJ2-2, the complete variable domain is ETGVTQSPTHLIKTRGQQVTLRCSSQSGHNTVSWYQQALGQGPQFIFQYYREEENGRGNFPPRFSGLQFPNYSSELNVNALELDDSALYLCASSLDAHGSTGELFFGEGSRLTVL.

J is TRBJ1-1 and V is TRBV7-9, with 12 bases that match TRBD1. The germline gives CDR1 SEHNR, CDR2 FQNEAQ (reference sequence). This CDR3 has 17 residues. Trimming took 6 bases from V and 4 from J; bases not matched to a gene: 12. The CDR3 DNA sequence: TGTGCCAGCAGTACAGACGGGACAGGGGGCGCTGGCACTGAAGCTTTCTTT. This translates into CASSTDGTGGAGTEAFF.

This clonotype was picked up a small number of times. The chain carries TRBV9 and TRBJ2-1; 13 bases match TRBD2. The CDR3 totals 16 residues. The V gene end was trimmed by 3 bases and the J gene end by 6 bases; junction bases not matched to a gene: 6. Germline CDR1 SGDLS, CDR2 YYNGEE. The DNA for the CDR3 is TGTGCCAGCAGCGCCCTGGGACTAGCGGGGAGCAATGAGCAGTTCTTC. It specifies CASSALGLAGSNEQFF.

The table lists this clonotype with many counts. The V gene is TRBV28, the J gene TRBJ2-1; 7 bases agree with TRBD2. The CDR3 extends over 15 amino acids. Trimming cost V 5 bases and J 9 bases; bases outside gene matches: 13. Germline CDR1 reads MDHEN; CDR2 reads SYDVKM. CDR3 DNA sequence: TGTGCCAGCAGTCCCCCTCTAGCGGACTGGCTTGAGCAGTTCTTC. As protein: CASSPPLADWLEQFF.

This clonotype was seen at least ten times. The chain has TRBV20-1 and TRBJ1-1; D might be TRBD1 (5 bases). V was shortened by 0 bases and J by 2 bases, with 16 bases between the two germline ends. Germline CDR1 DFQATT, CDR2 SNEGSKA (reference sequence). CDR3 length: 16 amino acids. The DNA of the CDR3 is TGCAGTGCTAGAGATCTCGGGGCAGGAGTTAACACTGAAGCTTTCTTT. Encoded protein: CSARDLGAGVNTEAFF.

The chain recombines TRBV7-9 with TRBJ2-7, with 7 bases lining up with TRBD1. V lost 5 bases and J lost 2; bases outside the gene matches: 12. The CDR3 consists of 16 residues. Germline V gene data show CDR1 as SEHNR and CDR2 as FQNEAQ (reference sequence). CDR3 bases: TGTGCCAGCAGCCGAAGGGGGCTAGTGGGTGCCTACGAGCAGTACTTC. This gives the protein CASSRRGLVGAYEQYF. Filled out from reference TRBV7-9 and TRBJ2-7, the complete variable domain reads DTGVSQNPRHKITKRGQNVTFRCDPISEHNRLYWYRQTLGQGPEFLTYFQNEAQLEKSRLLSDRFSAERPKGSFSTLEIQRTEQGDSAMYLCASSRRGLVGAYEQYFGPGTRLTVT.

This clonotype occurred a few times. CDR3 in amino acids: CASSLLVKETQYF. DNA for the CDR3: TGTGCCAGCAGTTTACTAGTAAAAGAGACCCAGTACTTC. The rearrangement links TRBV12-3 or TRBV12-4 to TRBJ2-5; no reliable D call. V lost 2 bases and J 3 bases, leaving 7 bases between the germline ends. This CDR3 region has 13 residues.

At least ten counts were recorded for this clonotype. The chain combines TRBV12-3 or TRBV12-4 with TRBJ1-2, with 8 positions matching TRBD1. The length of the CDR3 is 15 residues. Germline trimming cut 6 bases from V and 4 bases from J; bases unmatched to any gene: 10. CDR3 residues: CASRKQDRAGYGYTF. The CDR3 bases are TGTGCCAGCAGGAAACAGGACAGGGCGGGCTATGGCTACACCTTC.

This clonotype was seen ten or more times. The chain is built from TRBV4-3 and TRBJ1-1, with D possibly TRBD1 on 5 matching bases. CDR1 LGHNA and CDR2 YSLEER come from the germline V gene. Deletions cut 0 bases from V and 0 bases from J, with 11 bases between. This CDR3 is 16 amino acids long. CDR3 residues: CASSQDRDLVNTEAFF. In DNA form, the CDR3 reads TGCGCCAGCAGCCAAGATCGGGACTTAGTGAACACTGAAGCTTTCTTT.

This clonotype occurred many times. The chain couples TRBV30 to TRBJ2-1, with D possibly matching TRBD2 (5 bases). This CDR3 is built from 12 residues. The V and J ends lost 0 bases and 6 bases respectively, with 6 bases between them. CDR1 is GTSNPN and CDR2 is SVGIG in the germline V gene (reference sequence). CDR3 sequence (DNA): TGTGCCTGGAGTGTAAGCGGCAATGAGCAGTTCTTC. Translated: CAWSVSGNEQFF.

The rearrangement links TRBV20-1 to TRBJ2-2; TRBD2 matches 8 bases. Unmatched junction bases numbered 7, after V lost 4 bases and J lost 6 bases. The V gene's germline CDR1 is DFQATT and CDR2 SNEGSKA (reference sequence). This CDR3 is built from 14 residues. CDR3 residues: CSATGTSFPGELFF. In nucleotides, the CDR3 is TGCAGTGCTACCGGGACTAGTTTTCCCGGGGAGCTGTTTTTT.

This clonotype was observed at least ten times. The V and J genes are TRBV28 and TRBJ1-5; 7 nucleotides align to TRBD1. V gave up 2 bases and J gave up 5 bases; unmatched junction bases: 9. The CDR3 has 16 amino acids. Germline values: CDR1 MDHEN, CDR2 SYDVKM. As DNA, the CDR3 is TGTGCCAGCAGTTTAATCCGGGCAGGGGGTCATCAGCCCCAGCATTTT. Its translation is CASSLIRAGGHQPQHF.

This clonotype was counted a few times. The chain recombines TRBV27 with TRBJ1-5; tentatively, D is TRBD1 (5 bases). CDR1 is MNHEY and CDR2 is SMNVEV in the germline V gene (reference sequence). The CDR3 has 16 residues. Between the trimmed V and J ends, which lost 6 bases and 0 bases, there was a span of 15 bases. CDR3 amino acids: CASRGSGTYSNQPQHF. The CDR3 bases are TGTGCCAGCAGGGGATCCGGGACCTATAGCAATCAGCCCCAGCATTTT.

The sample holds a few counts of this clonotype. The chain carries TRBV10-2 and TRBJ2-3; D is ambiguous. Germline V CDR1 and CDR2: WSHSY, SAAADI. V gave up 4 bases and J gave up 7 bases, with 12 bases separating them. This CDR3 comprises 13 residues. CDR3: CASSAPPSNTQYF. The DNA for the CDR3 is TGCGCCAGCAGTGCCCCTCCGAGTAATACGCAGTATTTT.

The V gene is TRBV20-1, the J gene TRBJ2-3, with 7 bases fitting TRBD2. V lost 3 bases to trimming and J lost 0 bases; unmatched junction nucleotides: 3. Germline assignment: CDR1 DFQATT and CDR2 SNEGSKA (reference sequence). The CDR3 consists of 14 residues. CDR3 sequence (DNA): TGCAGTGCTAGCCGGGAGGCTAGCACAGATACGCAGTATTTT. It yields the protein CSASREASTDTQYF.

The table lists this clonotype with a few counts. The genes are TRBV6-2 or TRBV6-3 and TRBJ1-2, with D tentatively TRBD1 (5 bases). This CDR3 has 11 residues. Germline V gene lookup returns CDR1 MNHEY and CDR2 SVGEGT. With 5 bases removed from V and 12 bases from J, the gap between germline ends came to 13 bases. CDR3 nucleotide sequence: TGTGCCAGCAGTCATGGACGGGACCACACCTTC. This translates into CASSHGRDHTF.

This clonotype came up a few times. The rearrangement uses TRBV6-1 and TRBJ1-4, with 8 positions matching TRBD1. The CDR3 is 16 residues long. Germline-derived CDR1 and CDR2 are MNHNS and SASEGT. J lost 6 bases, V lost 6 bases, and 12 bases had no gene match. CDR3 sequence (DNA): TGTGCCAGCAGACAAACAGGGGGATCCCTTTATGAAAAACTGTTTTTT. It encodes CASRQTGGSLYEKLFF.

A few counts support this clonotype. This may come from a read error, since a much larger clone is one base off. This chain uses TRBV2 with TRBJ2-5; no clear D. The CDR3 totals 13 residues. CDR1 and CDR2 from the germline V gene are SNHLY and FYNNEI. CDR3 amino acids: CASSIRSQGTQYF. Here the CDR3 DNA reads TGTGCCAGCAGTATCCGCTCCCAAGGGACCCAGTACTTC.